A selection of T cell receptor beta chains follows, all from one sample in a study of blood T cell repertoires in COVID-19. Only in-frame clones appear in the TCRdb table, and some are missing; sequencing was by immunoSEQ multiplex PCR. The table shows about 140,000 clones, with roughly 85% occurring only once. Sequencing input: peripheral blood. These receptors were collected from a man between 50 and 59 years old with acute or convalescent COVID-19. CDR3s include the opening cysteine and the closing phenylalanine or tryptophan. Each record gives: D gene, V gene, clone size, J gene, CDR3 protein, CDR3 DNA. D genes are given only for firm matches. Where a row states a size, it is once, few, many or the class of an expanded clone; other rows omit it.

>-|TRBV29-1|once|TRBJ1-4
CSVETGEKLFF
TGCAGCGTTGAGACGGGTGAAAAACTGTTTTTT
>TRBD1|TRBV5-1|few|TRBJ1-2
CASSKPGQPYNYGYTF
TGCGCCAGCAGCAAGCCGGGACAGCCGTACAACTATGGCTACACCTTC
>-|TRBV6-5|-|TRBJ2-2
CASSYSEDGELFF
TGTGCCAGCAGTTACTCGGAGGACGGGGAGCTGTTTTTT
>TRBD1|TRBV19|-|TRBJ2-7
CATRQGSYEQYF
TGTGCCACACGACAGGGGTCCTACGAGCAGTACTTC
>TRBD2|TRBV5-1|-|TRBJ2-2
CASSLAGRAGAANTGELFF
TGCGCCAGCAGCTTGGCCGGACGAGCGGGGGCTGCGAACACCGGGGAGCTGTTTTTT
>-|TRBV5-4|-|TRBJ1-3
CALGRGDSGNTIYF
TGTGCCTTAGGACGGGGGGACTCTGGAAACACCATATATTTT
>TRBD1|TRBV4-2|-|TRBJ2-1
CASSRDRVGSYNEQFF
TGTGCCAGCAGCCGGGACAGGGTAGGGTCCTACAATGAGCAGTTCTTC
>-|TRBV6-2/TRBV6-3|-|TRBJ2-5
CASSYSSPTQYF
TGTGCCAGCAGTTACAGCTCGCCGACCCAGTACTTC
>-|TRBV30|-|TRBJ1-5
CAWSVSRTAKTNQPQHF
TGTGCCTGGAGTGTTTCAAGGACAGCCAAGACCAATCAGCCCCAGCATTTT
>TRBD1|TRBV19|-|TRBJ1-4
CASTMDRVKLFF
TGTGCCAGTACCATGGACAGGGTAAAACTGTTTTTT
>-|TRBV7-3|-|TRBJ2-7
CASSLGYSGPYEQYF
TGTGCCAGCAGCTTAGGGTACTCAGGGCCCTACGAGCAGTACTTC
>TRBD1|TRBV18|-|TRBJ1-4
CASSSGTGATNEKLFF
TGTGCCAGCTCATCTGGGACAGGGGCAACAAATGAAAAACTGTTTTTT
>-|TRBV2|-|TRBJ2-7
CASSQTDEQYF
TGTGCCAGCAGCCAAACGGACGAGCAGTACTTC
>-|TRBV2|-|TRBJ1-1
CASSQGFGSTEAFF
TGTGCCAGCAGTCAGGGGTTTGGGAGCACTGAAGCTTTCTTT
>TRBD1|TRBV27|-|TRBJ1-5
CASRMNWDSSNQPQHF
TGTGCCAGCAGGATGAACTGGGACAGTAGCAATCAGCCCCAGCATTTT
>TRBD1|TRBV19|-|TRBJ2-3
CASRPKDRGTDTQYF
TGTGCCAGTAGGCCCAAGGACAGGGGCACAGATACGCAGTATTTT
>-|TRBV5-1|-|TRBJ2-7
CASSLQAYEQYF
TGCGCCAGCAGCTTGCAGGCCTACGAGCAGTACTTC
>TRBD1|TRBV10-2|-|TRBJ1-4
CASSADRGRGEKLFF
TGCGCCAGCAGTGCGGACAGGGGGAGGGGTGAAAAACTGTTTTTT
>TRBD2|TRBV5-1|-|TRBJ2-7
CASSLRSGTPLTLLVREQYF
TGCGCCAGCAGCTTGAGGAGCGGGACCCCTCTTACACTTTTGGTACGCGAGCAGTACTTC
>TRBD2|TRBV10-3|-|TRBJ2-7
CAITSGSYEQYF
TGTGCCATCACTAGCGGGAGTTACGAGCAGTACTTC
>-|TRBV5-5|-|TRBJ1-4
CASSLVQTNEKLFF
TGTGCCAGCAGCTTGGTGCAGACTAATGAAAAACTGTTTTTT
>-|TRBV3-1/TRBV3-2|-|TRBJ1-6
CASSLGLDNSPLHF
TGTGCCAGCAGCCTGGGACTGGATAATTCACCCCTCCACTTT
>-|TRBV15|few|TRBJ2-1
CATSRAPEAYNEQFF
TGTGCCACCAGCAGAGCACCGGAGGCTTACAATGAGCAGTTCTTC
>TRBD2|TRBV7-3|-|TRBJ2-3
CASSLGTSGTDTQYF
TGTGCCAGCAGCCTCGGGACTAGCGGAACAGATACGCAGTATTTT
>TRBD1|TRBV10-3|-|TRBJ2-7
CAISPGQGDVILFEQYF
TGTGCCATCAGTCCGGGACAGGGGGATGTTATCCTATTCGAGCAGTACTTC
>-|TRBV5-1|-|TRBJ1-5
CASSLYPPPKNTAKHSNQPQHF
TGCGCCAGCAGCTTGTACCCTCCCCCCAAAAACACCGCCAAACATAGCAATCAGCCCCAGCATTTT
>-|TRBV9|once|TRBJ2-1
CATQPGIIYNEQFF
TGTGCCACCCAACCAGGGATTATCTACAATGAGCAGTTCTTC
>TRBD1|TRBV2|-|TRBJ2-6
CASSVKTGAHSGANVLTF
TGTGCCAGCAGTGTAAAGACAGGGGCCCACTCTGGGGCCAACGTCCTGACTTTC
>-|TRBV19|-|TRBJ2-7
CASSVSADITSYEQYF
TGTGCCAGTAGTGTTTCCGCGGATATAACCTCCTACGAGCAGTACTTC
>-|TRBV5-1|-|TRBJ2-7
CASSTGFAYEQYF
TGCGCCAGCAGCACCGGTTTTGCCTACGAGCAGTACTTC
>-|TRBV14|-|TRBJ1-1
CASSQRQYTEAFF
TGTGCCAGCAGCCAAAGACAGTACACTGAAGCTTTCTTT